This T cell receptor beta chain was documented in a study of blood T cell repertoires in COVID-19. Study at large: Collection of acute and convalescent COVID-19 samples took place in the United States, Italy and Spain. In each case, the material was cDNA or gDNA derived from T cells, B-cell-depleted T cells, or PBMCs.

Donors were grouped by their self-reported clinical history. Donors of Cohort 3 who recovered were those that had two negative PCRs, clearance, or symptom resolution. Generated by immunoSEQ multiplex PCR, the TCRdb table keeps only in-frame clones and is missing some. The table has 500,000 or so clones, roughly 87% seen once. Germline values: CDR1 SGHRS, CDR2 YFSETQ. This CDR3 comprises 13 residues. Trimming took 4 bases from V and 7 from J, leaving 14 bases between them. This clonotype was obtained from a woman between 18 and 29 years old who had recovered from COVID-19. The sequenced sample consisted of PBMCs or T cells enriched from blood (not recorded which). The V call is TRBV5-1, the J call TRBJ1-2; D gene uncertain. The CDR3 loop reads CASSPEGQAGYTF. The CDR3, as DNA: TGCGCCAGCAGCCCGGAGGGCCAGGCTGGCTACACCTTC.